This paragraph covers one T cell receptor (beta chain) sequence. The table came from immunoSEQ multiplex PCR; TCRdb's copy has only in-frame clones and leaves some out. In the table there are about 59,000 clones, about 73% of which are singletons. V dropped 5 bases and J dropped 8 bases, with 15 bases sitting between them. Germline V gene data show CDR1 as LNHDA and CDR2 as SQIVND (reference sequence). The CDR3 runs 13 residues. The sample comes from a study of blood T cell repertoires in COVID-19. The sequence derives from a woman in her 70s with acute or convalescent COVID-19. The sequencing input was peripheral blood. The V and J genes are TRBV19 and TRBJ1-1; a possible D gene is TRBD1 (6 bases). The CDR3, as DNA: TGTGCCAGTAGTGGGATGACAGGCCAAGAAGCTTTCTTT. Protein: CASSGMTGQEAFF.